The source of this T cell receptor (beta chain) is a study of T cell responses to AZD1222 COVID-19 vaccine. Sequencing was performed with immunoSEQ multiplex PCR; in TCRdb, only in-frame clones are kept and a portion is missing. The sample yields under 150,000 clones, approximately 83% seen once. V lost 3 bases to trimming and J lost 2 bases, with 13 bases between them. CDR3 size: 15 residues. In germline, CDR1 is KGHSH, CDR2 LQKENI. This TCR was sampled from an adult in good health. The specimen comprised peripheral blood, sampled on day 0 of MenACWY control vaccination. The V call is TRBV18, the J call TRBJ2-5; D perhaps matches TRBD1 (6 bases). The CDR3 sequence: CASSPQQGSQETQYF. CDR3 coding DNA: TGTGCCAGCTCACCTCAACAGGGAAGTCAAGAGACCCAGTACTTC. Looking up the rest from reference TRBV18 and TRBJ2-5 gives the full variable domain: NAGVMQNPRHLVRRRGQEARLRCSPMKGHSHVYWYRQLPEEGLKFMVYLQKENIIDESGMPKERFSAEFPKEGPSILRIQQVVRGDSAAYFCASSPQQGSQETQYFGPGTRLLVL.